What follows are 16 T cell receptor beta chains derived from one specimen sequenced in a study of blood T cell repertoires in COVID-19. Generated by immunoSEQ multiplex PCR, the TCRdb table keeps only in-frame clones and is missing some. The repertoire holds some 190,000 clones, with about 84% as singletons. The sequenced material came from PBMCs or T cells enriched from blood (not recorded which). The origin of the receptors is a middle-aged man with acute COVID-19.

The chain has TRBV5-4 and TRBJ2-5; tentative D call: TRBD1 (5 bases). CDR3 size: 14 residues. The V gene lost 4 bases and the J gene lost 5 bases, with 15 bases spanning the gap. Germline-derived CDR1 and CDR2 are SGHNT and YYREEE (reference sequence). The CDR3 protein is CASSLAQGRETQYF. The CDR3 region has the DNA TGTGCCAGCAGCCTGGCTCAGGGTAGGGAGACCCAGTACTTC. The full variable domain, its missing parts supplied by reference TRBV5-4 and TRBJ2-5, is ETGVTQSPTHLIKTRGQQVTLRCSSQSGHNTVSWYQQALGQGPQFIFQYYREEENGRGNFPPRFSGLQFPNYSSELNVNALELDDSALYLCASSLAQGRETQYFGPGTRLLVL.

In its sample, this clone was seen many times. J is TRBJ2-2 and V is TRBV29-1; 7 bases match TRBD1. The V gene's germline CDR1 is SQVTM and CDR2 ANQGSEA. The length of the CDR3 is 15 residues. J was trimmed by 1 base and V by 4 bases; bases with no gene match: 6. The CDR3 DNA reads TGCAGCGTTGGAGGGGGCGGATTGAACACCGGGGAGCTGTTTTTT. It yields the protein CSVGGGGLNTGELFF.

CDR3: CARGQQETQYF. DNA of the CDR3: TGTGCCCGGGGACAGCAAGAGACCCAGTACTTC. The chain carries TRBV2 and TRBJ2-5, with 7 positions matching TRBD1. The CDR3 totals 11 residues. V shed 11 bases, J shed 2 bases, and the junction held 2 bases outside the gene matches. The germline CDR1 and CDR2 sequences are SNHLY and FYNNEI.

This clone turned up a few times. CDR3 coding DNA: TGTGCCAGCAGAAATGAGGCGGGCACTGAAGCTTTCTTT. Translating it yields CASRNEAGTEAFF. The chain is built from TRBV2 and TRBJ1-1; D remains ambiguous. V was trimmed by 6 bases and J by 4 bases, leaving 12 bases between them. The CDR3 is made up of 13 amino acids. Looked up from germline, CDR1 is SNHLY and CDR2 is FYNNEI.

The CDR3 sequence is CASSLSSGSPYEQYF. As DNA, the CDR3 is TGTGCCAGCAGTTTATCTAGCGGAAGCCCTTACGAGCAGTACTTC. The chain joins TRBV28 to TRBJ2-7; 7 bases align to TRBD2. The CDR3 covers 15 residues. V shed 1 base, J shed 4 bases, and the junction held 7 bases outside the gene matches. Germline V gives CDR1 MDHEN, CDR2 SYDVKM.

The chain employs TRBV7-2 and TRBJ2-7; 7 bases agree with TRBD1. The J segment lost 0 bases and the V segment lost 5 bases, leaving 7 bases of the junction unmatched. The CDR3 is made up of 15 amino acids. Germline CDR1 reads SGHTA; CDR2 reads FQGNSA. The CDR3 is CASSQTGTLSYEQYF. For the CDR3, the DNA is TGTGCCAGCAGCCAGACAGGGACCCTCTCCTACGAGCAGTACTTC.

The CDR3 DNA reads TGTGCCAGCCTGGCTCCGGTGGGGGCGGCCGCCTCGAGCTCCTATAATTCACCCCTCCACTTT. Its translation: CASLAPVGAAASSSYNSPLHF. The rearrangement uses TRBV28 and TRBJ1-6; maybe TRBD1 (6 bases). Per germline, CDR1 MDHEN and CDR2 SYDVKM. The CDR3 is 21 residues long. Deletions cut 8 bases from V and 0 bases from J, with 29 bases between.

CDR3 nucleotides: TGTGCCAGTAGTCCGGGGGGACAGGGCCGCTCCTATAATTCACCCCTCCACTTT. Translated, it gives CASSPGGQGRSYNSPLHF. The chain uses TRBV19 and TRBJ1-6; 9 bases line up with TRBD1. CDR3 size: 18 residues. CDR1 is LNHDA, CDR2 SQIVND, per germline (reference sequence). Trimming cost V 5 bases and J 0 bases; bases outside gene matches: 8.

In DNA, the CDR3 is TGTGCCAGCAGCCCTGGCGGAGGGTCGGCCAAAAACATTCAGTACTTC. Translating it yields CASSPGGGSAKNIQYF. The chain carries TRBV7-2 and TRBJ2-4, with D possibly TRBD2 on 6 matching bases. Germline CDR1 SGHTA, CDR2 FQGNSA. V was pared by 5 bases and J by 1 base, with 15 bases between. CDR3 size: 16 residues.

This sequence joins TRBV5-4 and TRBJ1-3, with D hard to call. Trimming took 0 bases from V and 2 from J, leaving 9 bases between them. This CDR3 has 15 amino acids. The germline CDR1 and CDR2 sequences are SGHNT and YYREEE (reference sequence). The CDR3 region is CASSLGSGPGNTIYF. In DNA, the CDR3 is TGTGCCAGCAGCTTGGGGTCAGGCCCTGGAAACACCATATATTTT.

J is TRBJ2-1 and V is TRBV12-2; the table assigns TRBD1, which was not confirmed against the DNA. TRBV12-2 is termed a pseudogene. The length of the CDR3 is 15 residues. The CDR3 DNA reads TGTGCAAGTCGCTTAGAGGGACAGGACGATAATGAGCAGTTCTTC. It encodes CASRLEGQDDNEQFF.

The V gene is TRBV7-2, the J gene TRBJ2-3, with D hard to call. The CDR3 extends over 12 amino acids. V was pared by 5 bases and J by 4 bases, with 7 bases between. The germline gives CDR1 SGHTA, CDR2 FQGNSA. CDR3 sequence reads: CASSPQSDTQYF. The CDR3 region has the DNA TGTGCCAGCAGCCCACAGTCAGATACGCAGTATTTT.

The chain combines TRBV23-1 with TRBJ2-4; the D gene is possibly TRBD2 (6 bases). TRBV23-1 is an open reading frame whose function is uncertain. The CDR3 is made up of 15 amino acids. Trimming stripped 10 bases from V and 8 bases from J, with 24 bases between. For the CDR3, the DNA is TGCGCCACACGTCCCAGGCAGGGAGGTTCGTACATTCAGTACTTC. Encoded protein: CATRPRQGGSYIQYF.

This chain joins TRBV6-5 and TRBJ2-7; TRBD2 is a possible D gene (5 bases). Looked up from germline, CDR1 is MNHEY and CDR2 is SVGAGI. Between the trimmed V and J ends, which lost 6 bases and 5 bases, there was a span of 14 bases. This CDR3 has 13 residues. The CDR3 is CASRPTSFHEQYF. The CDR3 nucleotides read TGTGCCAGCAGACCAACTAGTTTCCACGAGCAGTACTTC.

The CDR3 loop is CASSHLAGAVASYNEQFF. The CDR3 DNA sequence: TGTGCCAGCAGTCACCTAGCGGGAGCGGTTGCGTCCTACAATGAGCAGTTCTTC. The rearrangement uses TRBV13 and TRBJ2-1, with 10 bases aligning to TRBD2. The CDR3 consists of 18 residues. The junction had 12 bases not matched to a gene; V was cut back by 6 bases and J by 1 base. Per germline, CDR1 PRHDT and CDR2 FYEKMQ (reference sequence).

The V and J genes are TRBV9 and TRBJ2-7, with TRBD2 identical over 9 bases. Trimming removed 3 bases from V and 6 bases from J; junction bases left unmatched: 10. CDR1 is SGDLS and CDR2 is YYNGEE in the germline V gene. The CDR3 loop spans 15 amino acids. The CDR3 reads CASSAYSGRLSEQYF. CDR3 bases: TGTGCCAGCAGCGCCTATAGCGGGAGACTTTCCGAGCAGTACTTC. The variable domain in full, completed from reference TRBV9 and TRBJ2-7, reads DSGVTQTPKHLITATGQRVTLRCSPRSGDLSVYWYQQSLDQGLQFLIQYYNGEERAKGNILERFSAQQFPDLHSELNLSSLELGDSALYFCASSAYSGRLSEQYFGPGTRLTVT.